This passage covers 25 T cell receptor beta chains from one sample sequenced in a study of blood T cell repertoires in COVID-19. Sequencing was performed with immunoSEQ multiplex PCR; in TCRdb, only in-frame clones are kept and a portion is missing. The top ten hold 7.4% of the sample, which has around 240,000 clones, roughly four fifths seen once. Sequenced sample: peripheral blood. Every receptor here comes from a woman in her forties or fifties with acute or convalescent COVID-19.

The chain joins TRBV5-8 to TRBJ1-3, with D possibly being TRBD1 (5 bases). Germline CDR1 and CDR2: SGHTS and YDEGEE. The CDR3 extends over 14 amino acids. Trimming left V 5 bases short and J 4 bases short, with 13 bases between. The DNA of the CDR3 is TGTGCCAGCAGATGGAGGGGCCCCGGAAACACCATATATTTT. This encodes CASRWRGPGNTIYF.

The chain couples TRBV21-1 to TRBJ2-3; the table assigns TRBD1, which was not confirmed against the DNA. TRBV21-1 is designated a pseudogene. This CDR3 contains 15 residues. The CDR3 here is CASISGTEPLDTQYF. The CDR3 DNA follows: TGTGCCAGCATCTCCGGGACAGAACCCTTGGATACGCAGTATTTT.

The rearrangement uses TRBV15 and TRBJ1-5; unclear D gene. The germline V and J ends were trimmed by 3 bases and 6 bases, with 18 bases remaining between them. Per the germline V gene, CDR1 is LNHNV and CDR2 is YYDKDF (reference sequence). The CDR3 totals 16 residues. The CDR3 spells CATSRSSSVSGQPQHF. The CDR3 nucleotides read TGTGCCACCAGCAGGTCGTCGAGCGTGTCGGGTCAGCCCCAGCATTTT.

This chain connects TRBV6-6 to TRBJ2-7; weak D call: TRBD2 (5 bases). CDR3 length: 12 residues. CDR1 and CDR2 from the germline V gene are MNHNY and SVGAGI (reference sequence). V was pared by 5 bases and J by 3 bases, with 8 bases between. Here the CDR3 reads CASSSGFYEQYF. As DNA, the CDR3 is TGTGCCAGCAGTAGCGGATTCTACGAGCAGTACTTC.

V usage is TRBV28 and J usage is TRBJ1-2; TRBD1 is a possible D gene (6 bases). Trimming took off 1 base at V and 0 bases at J, with 18 bases between the two ends. CDR3 length: 18 residues. Germline lookup yields CDR1 MDHEN and CDR2 SYDVKM. The DNA of the CDR3 is TGTGCCAGCAGTTTATACCTGGACAGCCTTCTCTCTAACTATGGCTACACCTTC. Encoded protein: CASSLYLDSLLSNYGYTF.

The chain couples TRBV19 to TRBJ1-1, with D maybe TRBD1 (5 bases). The CDR3 is made up of 15 amino acids. Germline loops: CDR1 LNHDA, CDR2 SQIVND (reference sequence). The V end lost 2 bases, the J end lost 3 bases, and 13 bases lay between the germline ends. CDR3: CASSIRGRVDTEAFF. The DNA for the CDR3 is TGTGCCAGTAGTATACGAGGCAGGGTTGACACTGAAGCTTTCTTT.

This chain connects TRBV5-1 to TRBJ2-5, with 7 nucleotides matching TRBD1. Germline loops: CDR1 SGHRS, CDR2 YFSETQ. V dropped 4 bases and J dropped 4; count of bases not matched to a gene: 7. The CDR3 contains 14 residues. The CDR3 DNA reads TGCGCCAGCAGCGGCAGCCGACAGGGAGAGACCCAGTACTTC. It is translated as CASSGSRQGETQYF.

The rearrangement uses TRBV28 and TRBJ2-6, with 7 bases that match TRBD1. V shed 4 bases, J shed 1 base, and the junction held 10 bases outside the gene matches. CDR3 size: 18 residues. Germline-derived CDR1 and CDR2 are MDHEN and SYDVKM. CDR3 sequence: CASSSIWDSSSGANVLTF. CDR3 nucleotides: TGTGCCAGCAGTTCCATTTGGGACAGTAGTTCTGGGGCCAACGTCCTGACTTTC.

This clone was recorded once. The chain employs TRBV19 and TRBJ2-1, with D uncertain. The V end lost 7 bases, the J end lost 10 bases, and 14 bases lay between the germline ends. Germline CDR1 and CDR2: LNHDA and SQIVND (reference sequence). The CDR3 length is 12 residues. The chain's CDR3 is CASNSQSGEQFF. The CDR3 DNA sequence: TGTGCCAGTAATAGTCAATCCGGGGAGCAGTTCTTC.

This chain uses TRBV18 with TRBJ1-3; a possible D gene is TRBD1 (6 bases). This CDR3 is 16 amino acids long. Trimming left V 4 bases short and J 0 bases short, with 13 bases between. From germline, CDR1 is KGHSH and CDR2 LQKENI. CDR3 sequence (DNA): TGTGCCAGCTCACTTTCACAGGGACACTCTGGAAACACCATATATTTT. It is translated as CASSLSQGHSGNTIYF.

The CDR3 loop is CASSPTSGRGENEQFF. CDR3 coding DNA: TGTGCCAGCAGTCCAACTAGCGGGAGGGGGGAAAATGAGCAGTTCTTC. This chain uses TRBV28 with TRBJ2-1; TRBD2 matches at 13 bases. Trimming cost V 5 bases and J 7 bases; bases outside gene matches: 8. The CDR3 has 16 amino acids. Germline CDR1 is MDHEN and CDR2 is SYDVKM. The variable domain in full, with the rest retrieved from reference TRBV28 and TRBJ2-1, is DVKVTQSSRYLVKRTGEKVFLECVQDMDHENMFWYRQDPGLGLRLIYFSYDVKMKEKGDIPEGYSVSREKKERFSLILESASTNQTSMYLCASSPTSGRGENEQFFGPGTRLTVL.

This chain joins TRBV29-1 and TRBJ2-1; the D gene is possibly TRBD2 (5 bases). Germline values: CDR1 SQVTM, CDR2 ANQGSEA. The V end lost 7 bases, the J end lost 7 bases, and 14 bases lay between the germline ends. This CDR3 comprises 12 residues. The CDR3 reads CSGVVATNEQFF. The CDR3 bases are TGCAGCGGAGTAGTAGCGACTAATGAGCAGTTCTTC.

The V and J genes are TRBV6-5 and TRBJ1-4; TRBD1 agrees at 9 bases. V dropped 6 bases and J dropped 8; count of bases not matched to a gene: 7. Per the germline V gene, CDR1 is MNHEY and CDR2 is SVGAGI. The CDR3 totals 14 residues. In DNA, the CDR3 is TGTGCCAGCAGGGATGACAGGGGGATGGAAAAACTGTTTTTT. Its protein is CASRDDRGMEKLFF.

The genes are TRBV3-1 (or the pseudogene TRBV3-2) and TRBJ1-2; 11 nucleotides align to TRBD1. V shed 5 bases, J shed 4 bases, and the junction held 3 bases outside the gene matches. The CDR3 extends over 14 amino acids. The germline CDR1 and CDR2 sequences are LGHDT and YNNKEL (reference sequence). The CDR3 region has the DNA TGTGCCAGCAGCTGGGGACAGGGGGGCTATGGCTACACCTTC. Translated: CASSWGQGGYGYTF.

For the CDR3, the DNA is TGTGCCAGCAGCGCGGGACTAGCCTACGACAATGAGCAGTTCTTC. As protein: CASSAGLAYDNEQFF. The chain is built from TRBV7-7 and TRBJ2-1; 9 bases are a match to TRBD2. V shed 5 bases and J 5 bases; nucleotides not matched to a gene: 7. The germline V gene has CDR1 SSHAT and CDR2 FNYEAQ (reference sequence). The length of the CDR3 is 15 residues.

This chain links TRBV19 with TRBJ1-2; perhaps TRBD1 as D (6 bases). CDR3 length equals 14 residues. Germline loops: CDR1 LNHDA, CDR2 SQIVND (reference sequence). Trimming removed 4 bases from V and 2 bases from J, with 11 bases in between. The CDR3 protein is CASSTGAENYGYTF. CDR3 nucleotides: TGTGCCAGTAGTACAGGGGCGGAGAACTATGGCTACACCTTC.

V is TRBV3-1 (or the pseudogene TRBV3-2) and J is TRBJ1-3, with TRBD1 matching over 8 bases. After removal of 8 bases from V and 0 bases from J, the junction contained 15 bases not matched to a gene. This CDR3 spans 18 amino acids. Germline-derived CDR1 and CDR2 are LGHDT and YNNKEL (reference sequence). The CDR3 region has the DNA TGTGCCAGCTGGCCCAACGTACAGGGGGAGGACTCTGGAAACACCATATATTTT. This encodes CASWPNVQGEDSGNTIYF.

This clone was detected only once. V gene TRBV27 combines with J gene TRBJ1-2; 7 positions match TRBD1. The CDR3 runs 17 residues. The V segment lost 5 bases and the J segment 4 bases; nucleotides outside the gene matches: 16. From germline, CDR1 is MNHEY and CDR2 SMNVEV (reference sequence). CDR3 in amino acids: CASSRQGSQTIPYGYTF. CDR3 DNA sequence: TGTGCCAGCAGTCGACAGGGTTCCCAAACCATACCCTATGGCTACACCTTC.

There are a few counts of this clone. The genes are TRBV5-1 and TRBJ1-6; TRBD1 might be the D (6 bases). Per germline, CDR1 SGHRS and CDR2 YFSETQ. The CDR3 consists of 14 residues. With 4 bases removed from V and 9 bases from J, the gap between germline ends came to 14 bases. The CDR3 here is CASSLNRVGSPLHF. The CDR3 DNA sequence: TGCGCCAGCAGCCTGAACAGGGTGGGTTCACCCCTCCACTTT.

This rearrangement joins TRBV9 to TRBJ2-7; 8 bases are a match to TRBD2. This CDR3 has 15 amino acids. Germline CDR1 SGDLS, CDR2 YYNGEE. J gave up 0 bases and V 4 bases, and 6 bases lay outside the gene matches. DNA for the CDR3: TGTGCCAGCAGCCCGGGGGGGGCGGGCTCCTACGAGCAGTACTTC. It specifies CASSPGGAGSYEQYF.

This clone was observed a single time. V and J are TRBV2 and TRBJ2-5, with D possibly being TRBD2 (5 bases). The CDR3 length is 13 residues. The germline CDR1 and CDR2 sequences are SNHLY and FYNNEI. V was clipped by 2 bases and J by 2 bases, with 6 bases between them. CDR3 sequence (DNA): TGTGCCAGCAGTGAAAGGAGGCAAGAGACCCAGTACTTC. Translation gives CASSERRQETQYF. The full variable domain, with the rest looked up from reference TRBV2 and TRBJ2-5, is EPEVTQTPSHQVTQMGQEVILRCVPISNHLYFYWYRQILGQKVEFLVSFYNNEISEKSEIFDDQFSVERPDGSNFTLKIRSTKLEDSAMYFCASSERRQETQYFGPGTRLLVL.

The chain joins TRBV15 to TRBJ1-2, with D perhaps TRBD1 (6 bases). The CDR3 is 15 amino acids. CDR1 and CDR2 (germline): LNHNV, YYDKDF (reference sequence). The ends were cut back, 4 bases at V and 4 bases at J, with 16 bases in the middle. CDR3 sequence reads: CATSTSGAPVYGYTF. The CDR3 DNA reads as TGTGCCACCAGCACATCAGGGGCCCCCGTCTATGGCTACACCTTC.

The CDR3 here is CASSISGRSPYEQYF. The CDR3 DNA follows: TGTGCCAGCAGCATCAGCGGGCGTTCCCCCTACGAGCAGTACTTC. The chain carries TRBV7-3 and TRBJ2-7, with D perhaps matching TRBD2 (6 bases). CDR3 size: 15 residues. V was clipped by 5 bases and J by 2 bases, with 16 bases between them. CDR1 is SGHTA and CDR2 is FQGTGA in the germline V gene.

The DNA of the CDR3 is TGTGCCAGCAGTTTGTTACAGGGGGATTCTGAAGCTTTCTTT. This gives the protein CASSLLQGDSEAFF. The chain joins TRBV28 to TRBJ1-1; TRBD1 matches 8 bases. Germline values: CDR1 MDHEN, CDR2 SYDVKM. This CDR3 spans 14 amino acids. V gave up 3 bases and J gave up 6 bases; unmatched junction bases: 6.

The CDR3 DNA reads TGTGCCAGCAGCTTGGCCGGGACAGCCTATGGCTACACCTTC. As protein: CASSLAGTAYGYTF. The rearrangement uses TRBV5-4 and TRBJ1-2; 7 bases align to TRBD1. The CDR3 length is 14 residues. Germline-derived CDR1 and CDR2 are SGHNT and YYREEE (reference sequence). Trimming took 0 bases from V and 4 from J; bases not matched to a gene: 3.